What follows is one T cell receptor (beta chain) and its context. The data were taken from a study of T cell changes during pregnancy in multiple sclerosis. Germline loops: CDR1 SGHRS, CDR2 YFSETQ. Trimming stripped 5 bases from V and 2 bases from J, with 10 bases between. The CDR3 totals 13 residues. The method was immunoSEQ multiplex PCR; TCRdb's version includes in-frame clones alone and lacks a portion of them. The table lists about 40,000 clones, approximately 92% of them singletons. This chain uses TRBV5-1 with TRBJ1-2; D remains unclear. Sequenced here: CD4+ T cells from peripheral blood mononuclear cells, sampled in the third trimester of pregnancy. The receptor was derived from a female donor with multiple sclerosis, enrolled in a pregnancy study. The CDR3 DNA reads TGCGCCAGCAGGAGGGCAGGAAACTATGGCTACACCTTC. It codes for CASRRAGNYGYTF.